This TCR beta chain comes out of a study of blood T cell repertoires in COVID-19. Study summary: Researchers got acute and convalescent COVID-19 samples from the United States, Italy and Spain. From T cells, B-cell-depleted T cells, or PBMCs came the material, which was cDNA or gDNA.

Under the authors' procedure: Estimation of nucleated cell counts was performed using reference gene primer amplification. Profiled with immunoSEQ multiplex PCR; TCRdb holds only in-frame clones, not every one. Clonal size and the V and J genes are those of that table, whereas D and trimming came from the DNA. The sample carries 52,000 or so clones, about nine tenths recorded once. This clone was picked up a small number of times. J lost 4 bases, V lost 3 bases, and 2 bases had no gene match. The CDR3 runs 14 residues. CDR1 and CDR2 (germline): MGHDK, SYGVNS. The TCR sequence derives from a woman aged 70-85 years with active COVID-19. The sequenced material came from peripheral blood. The V and J genes are TRBV25-1 and TRBJ1-4; 7 bases are a match to TRBD1. CDR3 DNA: TGTGCCAGCAGTGACGGGACAGTTAATGAAAAACTGTTTTTT. It is translated as CASSDGTVNEKLFF.